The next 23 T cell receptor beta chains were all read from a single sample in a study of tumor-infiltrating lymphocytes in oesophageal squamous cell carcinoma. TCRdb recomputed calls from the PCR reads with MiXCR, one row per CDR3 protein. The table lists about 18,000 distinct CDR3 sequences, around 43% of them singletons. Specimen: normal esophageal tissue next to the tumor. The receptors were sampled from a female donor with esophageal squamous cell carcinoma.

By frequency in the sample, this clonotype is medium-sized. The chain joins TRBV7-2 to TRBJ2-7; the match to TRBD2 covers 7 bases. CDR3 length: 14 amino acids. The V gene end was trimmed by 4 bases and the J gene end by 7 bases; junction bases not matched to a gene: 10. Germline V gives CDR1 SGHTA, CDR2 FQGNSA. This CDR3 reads CASSYRGGPYEQYF. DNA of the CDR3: TGTGCCAGCAGCTACCGGGGAGGGCCGTATGAGCAGTACTTC.

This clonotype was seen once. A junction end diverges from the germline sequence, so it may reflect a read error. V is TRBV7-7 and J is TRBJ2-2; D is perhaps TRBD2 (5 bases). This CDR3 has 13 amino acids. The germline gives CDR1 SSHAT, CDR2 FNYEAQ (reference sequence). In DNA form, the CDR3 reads TGTGCTAGCAGCCCAACTAGTTCCGGGGAGCTGTTTTTT. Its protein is CASSPTSSGELFF.

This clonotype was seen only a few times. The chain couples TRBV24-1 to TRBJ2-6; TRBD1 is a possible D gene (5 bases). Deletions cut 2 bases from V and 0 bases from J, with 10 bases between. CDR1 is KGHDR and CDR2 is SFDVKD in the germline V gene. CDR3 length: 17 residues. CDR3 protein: CATSDSTAVSGANVLTF. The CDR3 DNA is TGTGCCACCAGTGATTCGACAGCCGTCTCTGGGGCCAACGTCCTGACTTTC.

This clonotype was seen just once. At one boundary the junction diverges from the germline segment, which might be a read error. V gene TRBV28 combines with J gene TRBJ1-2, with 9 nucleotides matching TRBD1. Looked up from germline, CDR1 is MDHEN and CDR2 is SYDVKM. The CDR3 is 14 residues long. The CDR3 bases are TGTGCCAGCAAGGTCGGGGACAGGGATTATGGCGACACCTTC. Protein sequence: CASKVGDRDYGDTF.

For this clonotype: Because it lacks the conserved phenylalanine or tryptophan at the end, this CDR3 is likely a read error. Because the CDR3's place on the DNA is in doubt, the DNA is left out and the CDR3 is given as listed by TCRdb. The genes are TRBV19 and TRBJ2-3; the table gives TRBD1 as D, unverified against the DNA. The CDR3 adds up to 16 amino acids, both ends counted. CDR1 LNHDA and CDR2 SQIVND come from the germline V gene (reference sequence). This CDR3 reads CASRDRGRGETQYFGN.

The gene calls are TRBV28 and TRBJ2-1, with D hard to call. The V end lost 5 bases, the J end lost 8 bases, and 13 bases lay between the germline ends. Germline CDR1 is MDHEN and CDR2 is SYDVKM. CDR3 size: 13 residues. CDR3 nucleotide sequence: TGTGCCAGCAGTCCGCGGACCATACATGAGCAGTTCTTC. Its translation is CASSPRTIHEQFF.

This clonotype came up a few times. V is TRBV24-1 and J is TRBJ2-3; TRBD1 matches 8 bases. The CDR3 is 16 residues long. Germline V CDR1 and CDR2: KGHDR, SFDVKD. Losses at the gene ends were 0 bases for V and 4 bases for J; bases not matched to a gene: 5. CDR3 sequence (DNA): TGTGCCACCAGTGATTTGGGACAGGGTAGCGCAGATACGCAGTATTTT. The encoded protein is CATSDLGQGSADTQYF.

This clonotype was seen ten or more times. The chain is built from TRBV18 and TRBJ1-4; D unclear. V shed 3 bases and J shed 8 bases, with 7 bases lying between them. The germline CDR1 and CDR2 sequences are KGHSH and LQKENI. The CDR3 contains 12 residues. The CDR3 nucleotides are TGTGCCAGCTCACCGGCACTCGAAAAACTGTTTTTT. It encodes CASSPALEKLFF.

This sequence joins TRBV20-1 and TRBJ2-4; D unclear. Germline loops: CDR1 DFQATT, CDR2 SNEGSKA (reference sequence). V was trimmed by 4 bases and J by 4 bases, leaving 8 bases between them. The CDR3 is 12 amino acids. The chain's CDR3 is CSAIPYKNIQYF. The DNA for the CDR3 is TGCAGTGCTATCCCCTATAAAAACATTCAGTACTTC.

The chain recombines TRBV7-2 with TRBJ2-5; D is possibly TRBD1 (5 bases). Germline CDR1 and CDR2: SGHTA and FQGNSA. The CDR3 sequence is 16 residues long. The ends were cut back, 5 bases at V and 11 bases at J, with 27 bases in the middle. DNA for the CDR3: TGTGCCAGCAGCCCTCAACAGGTTCTACACTACAATGAGCAGTACTTC. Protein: CASSPQQVLHYNEQYF.

Here the CDR3 reads CASSLSGGTEAFF. The CDR3 nucleotides are TGTGCCAGCAGCTTATCGGGGGGCACTGAAGCTTTCTTT. This chain joins TRBV7-2 and TRBJ1-1, with a possible D match to TRBD1 (5 bases). V was trimmed by 2 bases and J by 4 bases, leaving 8 bases between them. The CDR3 sequence is 13 residues long. The germline V gene has CDR1 SGHTA and CDR2 FQGNSA.

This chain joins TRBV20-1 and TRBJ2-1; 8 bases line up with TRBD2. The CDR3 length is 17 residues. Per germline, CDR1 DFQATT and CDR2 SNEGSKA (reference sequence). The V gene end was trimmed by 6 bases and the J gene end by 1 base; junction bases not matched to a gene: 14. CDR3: CSAIGASGRISYNEQFF. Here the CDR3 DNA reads TGCAGTGCAATCGGAGCTAGCGGGCGGATATCCTACAATGAGCAGTTCTTC.

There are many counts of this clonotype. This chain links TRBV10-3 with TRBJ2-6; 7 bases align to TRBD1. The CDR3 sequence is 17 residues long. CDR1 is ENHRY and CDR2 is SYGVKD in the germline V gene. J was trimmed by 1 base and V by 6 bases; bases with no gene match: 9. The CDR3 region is CAIRPVTGNSGANVLTF. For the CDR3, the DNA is TGTGCCATCAGACCGGTGACAGGGAATTCTGGGGCCAACGTCCTGACTTTC.

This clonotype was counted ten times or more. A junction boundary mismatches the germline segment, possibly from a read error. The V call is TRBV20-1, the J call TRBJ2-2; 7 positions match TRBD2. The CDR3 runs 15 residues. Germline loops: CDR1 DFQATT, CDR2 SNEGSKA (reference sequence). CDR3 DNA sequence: TGCAGTGCCAAGAGACTCGTGGGGGGGTCCGGGGTGCTGTTTTTT. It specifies CSAKRLVGGSGVLFF.

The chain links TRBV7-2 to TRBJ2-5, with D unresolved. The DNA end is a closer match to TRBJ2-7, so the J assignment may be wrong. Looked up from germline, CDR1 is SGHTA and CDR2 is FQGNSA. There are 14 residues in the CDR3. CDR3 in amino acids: CASSLDTGSYEQYF. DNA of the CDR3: TGTGCCAGCAGCTTAGACACGGGTTCCTACGAGCAGTACTTC.

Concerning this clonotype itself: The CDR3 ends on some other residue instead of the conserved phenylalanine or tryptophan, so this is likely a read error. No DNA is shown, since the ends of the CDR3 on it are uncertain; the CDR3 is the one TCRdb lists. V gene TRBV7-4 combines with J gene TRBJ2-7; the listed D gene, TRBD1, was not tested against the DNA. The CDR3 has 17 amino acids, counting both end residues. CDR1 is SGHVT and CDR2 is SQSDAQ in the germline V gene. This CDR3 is CASSLLGTGPYEQYFGS.

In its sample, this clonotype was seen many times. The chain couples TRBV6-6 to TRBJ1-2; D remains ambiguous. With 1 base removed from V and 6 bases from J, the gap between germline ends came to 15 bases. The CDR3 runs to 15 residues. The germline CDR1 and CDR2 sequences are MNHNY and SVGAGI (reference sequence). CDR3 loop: CASSYFDRASHGYTF. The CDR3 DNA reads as TGTGCCAGCAGTTACTTCGACCGGGCTTCACATGGCTACACCTTC.

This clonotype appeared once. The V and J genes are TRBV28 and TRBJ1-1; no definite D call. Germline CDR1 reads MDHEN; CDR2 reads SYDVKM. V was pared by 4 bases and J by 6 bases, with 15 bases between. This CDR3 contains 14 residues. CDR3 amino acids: CASSSERTSAEAFF. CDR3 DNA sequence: TGTGCCAGCAGTTCGGAGAGGACTAGCGCTGAAGCTTTCTTT.

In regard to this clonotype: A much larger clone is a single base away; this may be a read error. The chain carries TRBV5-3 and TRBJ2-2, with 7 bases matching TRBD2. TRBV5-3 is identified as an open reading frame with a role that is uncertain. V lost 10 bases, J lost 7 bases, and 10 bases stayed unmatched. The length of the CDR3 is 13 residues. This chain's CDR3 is CAGRREIIGELFF. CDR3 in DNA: TGTGCCGGCAGGCGGGAGATCATCGGGGAGCTGTTTTTT.

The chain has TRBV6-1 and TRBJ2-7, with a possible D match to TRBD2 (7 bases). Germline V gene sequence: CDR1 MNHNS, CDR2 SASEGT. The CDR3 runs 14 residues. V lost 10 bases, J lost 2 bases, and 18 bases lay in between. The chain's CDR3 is CATYLTGTTYEQYF. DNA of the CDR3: TGTGCCACATACCTAACAGGGACTACCTACGAGCAGTACTTC.

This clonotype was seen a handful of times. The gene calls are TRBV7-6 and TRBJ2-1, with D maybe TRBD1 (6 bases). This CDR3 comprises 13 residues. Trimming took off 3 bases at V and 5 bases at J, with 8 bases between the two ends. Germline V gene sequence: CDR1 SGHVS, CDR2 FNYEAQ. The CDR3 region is CASSLGHNNEQFF. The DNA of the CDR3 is TGTGCCAGCAGCTTGGGACATAACAATGAGCAGTTCTTC.

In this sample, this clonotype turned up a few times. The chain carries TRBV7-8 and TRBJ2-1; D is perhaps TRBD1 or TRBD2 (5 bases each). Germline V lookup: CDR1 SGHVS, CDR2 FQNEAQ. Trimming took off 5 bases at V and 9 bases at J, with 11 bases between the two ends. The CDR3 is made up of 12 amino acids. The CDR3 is CASSPARGEQFF. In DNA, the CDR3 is TGTGCCAGCAGCCCAGCGAGGGGTGAGCAGTTCTTC.

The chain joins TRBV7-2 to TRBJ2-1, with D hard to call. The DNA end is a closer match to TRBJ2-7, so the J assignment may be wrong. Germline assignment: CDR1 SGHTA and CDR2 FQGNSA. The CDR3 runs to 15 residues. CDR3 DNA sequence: TGTGCCAGCAGCTTAGGAGAGGCCGTGTCCTACGAGCAGTACTTC. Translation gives CASSLGEAVSYEQYF.